Each of the 32 T cell receptor beta chains below was sequenced from the same sample in a study of CD8 T cells in ankylosing spondylitis. TCRdb reprocessed the 5' RACE reads with MiXCR, giving one entry per CDR3 protein. The data show around 130,000 distinct CDR3 sequences, about a tenth seen once. Sample: blood, either unsorted or a sorted T cell fraction (not recorded which). The receptors were sampled from a male donor with ankylosing spondylitis or in good health (not recorded which).

This chain uses TRBV3-1 with TRBJ1-1, with a possible D match to TRBD1 (6 bases). The germline V gene has CDR1 LGHDT and CDR2 YNNKEL (reference sequence). This CDR3 has 15 amino acids. V was clipped by 4 bases and J by 1 base, with 13 bases between them. The CDR3 sequence is CASSPLMGANTEAFF. In nucleotides, the CDR3 is TGTGCCAGCAGCCCCCTAATGGGGGCGAACACTGAAGCTTTCTTT. Full variable domain (rest looked up from reference TRBV3-1 and TRBJ1-1): DTAVSQTPKYLVTQMGNDKSIKCEQNLGHDTMYWYKQDSKKFLKIMFSYNNKELIINETVPNRFSPKSPDKAHLNLHINSLELGDSAVYFCASSPLMGANTEAFFGQGTRLTVV.

The chain carries TRBV20-1 and TRBJ2-3; a weak D match, TRBD2 (6 bases). The V gene's germline CDR1 is DFQATT and CDR2 SNEGSKA (reference sequence). V was pared by 3 bases and J by 4 bases, with 14 bases between. The CDR3 loop spans 14 amino acids. The CDR3 DNA follows: TGCAGTGCTAGTACGCACCGGAGGGCAGATACGCAGTATTTT. It codes for CSASTHRRADTQYF.

This clonotype was observed many times. This chain uses TRBV4-3 with TRBJ1-2; D gene uncertain. The V gene lost 0 bases and the J gene lost 4 bases, with 9 bases spanning the gap. Germline loops: CDR1 LGHNA, CDR2 YSLEER. This CDR3 comprises 14 residues. CDR3 nucleotides: TGCGCCAGCAGCCAAGAAGGGCTGGGCTATGGCTACACCTTC. Translation gives CASSQEGLGYGYTF.

This clonotype was seen ten or more times. The V and J genes are TRBV6-2 or TRBV6-3 and TRBJ2-1; 12 bases are shared with TRBD2. The CDR3 is 17 amino acids. The junction had 13 bases not matched to a gene; V was cut back by 8 bases and J by 5 bases. CDR1 and CDR2 (germline): MNHEY, SVGEGT. CDR3 region: CASRPAGLAGSDNEQFF. CDR3 DNA: TGTGCCAGCCGACCTGCCGGACTAGCGGGATCTGACAATGAGCAGTTCTTC.

This clonotype came up a few times. The rearrangement links TRBV30 to TRBJ2-5; perhaps TRBD2 as D (6 bases). This CDR3 spans 14 amino acids. The V end lost 5 bases, the J end lost 0 bases, and 13 bases lay between the germline ends. In germline, CDR1 is GTSNPN, CDR2 SVGIG (reference sequence). The CDR3 DNA is TGTGCCTGGGCTATAATAGCGGACCAAGAGACCCAGTACTTC. Translating it yields CAWAIIADQETQYF.

The V gene is TRBV12-3 or TRBV12-4, the J gene TRBJ2-1; 9 bases agree with TRBD1. The J segment lost 6 bases and the V segment lost 8 bases, leaving 11 bases of the junction unmatched. The CDR3 contains 15 residues. The DNA for the CDR3 is TGTGCCAGCCGATACTGGGACAGGGTCGCCAATGAGCAGTTCTTC. The encoded protein is CASRYWDRVANEQFF.

This clonotype was recorded many times. The chain uses TRBV29-1 and TRBJ2-1; 13 bases fit TRBD2. The trim removed 7 bases at V and 9 bases at J, leaving 9 bases unmatched. The V gene's germline CDR1 is SQVTM and CDR2 ANQGSEA. This CDR3 has 14 residues. This chain's CDR3 is CSARTSGSLLEQFF. As DNA, the CDR3 is TGCAGCGCCAGGACTAGCGGGAGCCTTCTTGAGCAGTTCTTC.

This clonotype was detected ten times or more. J is TRBJ2-1 and V is TRBV24-1, with 12 bases matching TRBD1. The CDR3 loop spans 18 amino acids. In germline, CDR1 is KGHDR, CDR2 SFDVKD. V trimming: 4 bases; J trimming: 3 bases; junction bases outside the gene matches: 9. In nucleotides, the CDR3 is TGTGCCACCAGTGACCGTCCCGGGACAGGGGGCGTCTACAATGAGCAGTTCTTC. Its translation: CATSDRPGTGGVYNEQFF.

This clonotype was seen more than once but under ten times. This chain uses TRBV5-1 with TRBJ2-7, with 13 positions matching TRBD2. J gave up 4 bases and V 4 bases, and 8 bases lay outside the gene matches. Looked up from germline, CDR1 is SGHRS and CDR2 is YFSETQ. The CDR3 is 16 residues long. CDR3: CASSTGLAGSGYEQYF. Written as DNA, the CDR3 is TGCGCCAGCAGCACGGGACTAGCGGGATCTGGATACGAGCAGTACTTC.

This clonotype has only a few counts. The V call is TRBV2, the J call TRBJ1-5; TRBD1 matches at 7 bases. In germline, CDR1 is SNHLY, CDR2 FYNNEI. Trimming removed 9 bases from V and 2 bases from J; junction bases left unmatched: 7. This CDR3 region has 14 residues. The CDR3 DNA sequence: TGTGCCAGTACAGGGGAAATAGGCAATCAGCCCCAGCATTTT. It yields the protein CASTGEIGNQPQHF.

The chain joins TRBV9 to TRBJ1-4, with a possible D match to TRBD1 (5 bases). In germline, CDR1 is SGDLS, CDR2 YYNGEE. V gave up 2 bases and J gave up 4 bases, with 9 bases separating them. The CDR3 is made up of 14 amino acids. The CDR3 DNA follows: TGTGCCAGCAGCGTGCAGGGCGTTAATGAAAAACTGTTTTTT. It specifies CASSVQGVNEKLFF.

This clonotype was picked up a small number of times. The chain employs TRBV29-1 and TRBJ1-1, with no clear D. V gave up 7 bases and J gave up 0 bases, with 9 bases separating them. Germline CDR1 is SQVTM and CDR2 is ANQGSEA. This CDR3 has 12 residues. The CDR3 loop reads CSGRTVNTEAFF. Here the CDR3 DNA reads TGCAGCGGAAGGACGGTGAACACTGAAGCTTTCTTT.

In its sample, this clonotype was seen many times. The chain combines TRBV12-3 or TRBV12-4 with TRBJ2-7; D remains ambiguous. Trimming cost V 1 base and J 6 bases, with 7 bases left between them. The CDR3 totals 12 residues. In nucleotides, the CDR3 is TGTGCCAGCAGTTTAGGGTCCGTCGAGCAGTACTTC. Residues: CASSLGSVEQYF.

This clonotype was counted ten times or more. The chain uses TRBV29-1 and TRBJ2-1, with a weak D call TRBD2 (7 bases). CDR3 length equals 17 residues. The germline V gene encodes CDR1 SQVTM and CDR2 ANQGSEA. The germline V and J ends were trimmed by 4 bases and 7 bases, with 26 bases remaining between them. Written as DNA, the CDR3 is TGCAGCGTTGCGGGAAGTGAGGGGAGGGGGGGGTTGAATGAGCAGTTCTTC. This sequence encodes CSVAGSEGRGGLNEQFF.

This clonotype was observed at least ten times. The chain recombines TRBV10-3 with TRBJ1-5; D is possibly TRBD1 (5 bases). Trimming removed 3 bases from V and 7 bases from J, with 10 bases in between. The CDR3 length is 13 residues. The germline CDR1 and CDR2 sequences are ENHRY and SYGVKD. The CDR3 DNA follows: TGTGCCATCAGTGAAATTTCAGGGCAGCCCCAGCATTTT. It translates to CAISEISGQPQHF.

The J gene is TRBJ2-7, the V gene TRBV15; D is undetermined. This CDR3 has 15 amino acids. The germline CDR1 and CDR2 sequences are LNHNV and YYDKDF (reference sequence). Trimming removed 0 bases from V and 7 bases from J, with 16 bases in between. CDR3 bases: TGTGCCACCAGCAGAGATCCCGGACCCGACTGGGAGCAGTACTTC. This gives the protein CATSRDPGPDWEQYF.

This clonotype was detected many times. V gene TRBV5-1 combines with J gene TRBJ1-4, with a tentative D call TRBD1 (5 bases). Trimming removed 5 bases at V and 3 bases at J, with 11 bases between. Per the germline V gene, CDR1 is SGHRS and CDR2 is YFSETQ. The CDR3 has 14 amino acids. CDR3 DNA sequence: TGCGCCAGCAGTTATGGGGGTCCTAATGAAAAACTGTTTTTT. Residues: CASSYGGPNEKLFF. The full variable domain, completed using reference TRBV5-1 and TRBJ1-4, is KAGVTQTPRYLIKTRGQQVTLSCSPISGHRSVSWYQQTPGQGLQFLFEYFSETQRNKGNFPGRFSGRQFSNSRSEMNVSTLELGDSALYLCASSYGGPNEKLFFGSGTQLSVL.

This clonotype has just a few counts. This chain links TRBV4-2 with TRBJ2-1; 11 bases fit TRBD2. This CDR3 has 16 residues. Germline assignment: CDR1 LGHNA and CDR2 YNFKEQ. The V and J ends lost 0 bases and 9 bases, in that order; junction bases with no gene match: 7. CDR3 nucleotides: TGTGCCAGCAGCCAAGAGTGGCTAGCGGGAGGCTTTGAGCAGTTCTTC. Translating gives CASSQEWLAGGFEQFF.

Many counts were recorded for this clonotype. The chain carries TRBV7-6 and TRBJ2-2; tentative D call: TRBD1 (5 bases). The length of the CDR3 is 14 residues. Trimming removed 5 bases at V and 3 bases at J, with 10 bases between. In germline, CDR1 is SGHVS, CDR2 FNYEAQ. CDR3 protein: CASSKDTYTGELFF. CDR3 nucleotide sequence: TGTGCCAGCAGCAAGGACACCTACACCGGGGAGCTGTTTTTT. Drawing the rest from reference TRBV7-6 and TRBJ2-2, the complete variable domain is GAGVSQSPRYKVTKRGQDVALRCDPISGHVSLYWYRQALGQGPEFLTYFNYEAQQDKSGLPNDRFSAERPEGSISTLTIQRTEQRDSAMYRCASSKDTYTGELFFGEGSRLTVL.

There are many counts of this clonotype. V usage is TRBV7-2 and J usage is TRBJ2-5; 7 positions match TRBD2. The CDR3 loop spans 14 amino acids. CDR1 and CDR2 (germline): SGHTA, FQGNSA. V was clipped by 2 bases and J by 1 base; unmatched bases: 1. CDR3 in DNA: TGTGCCAGCAGCTTATCGGGAGGCCAAGAGACCCAGTACTTC. Translated: CASSLSGGQETQYF.

Many counts were recorded for this clonotype. As DNA, the CDR3 is TGTGCCAGCAGCTTAACCCCCTGGACAGGGAGAGGAACCGGGGAGCTGTTTTTT. It translates to CASSLTPWTGRGTGELFF. The gene calls are TRBV11-2 and TRBJ2-2, with TRBD1 matching over 8 bases. The CDR3 contains 18 residues. The V and J ends lost 2 bases and 5 bases, in that order; junction bases with no gene match: 13. Germline V lookup: CDR1 SGHAT, CDR2 FQNNGV.

This clonotype came up many times. V usage is TRBV20-1 and J usage is TRBJ2-7; TRBD1 matches at 7 bases. CDR1 and CDR2 from the germline V gene are DFQATT and SNEGSKA (reference sequence). The CDR3 extends over 16 amino acids. V was pared by 3 bases and J by 2 bases, with 13 bases of the junction left unmatched. Here the CDR3 reads CSARNENNRGPYEQYF. The CDR3 region has the DNA TGCAGTGCTAGGAATGAAAATAACAGGGGTCCCTACGAGCAGTACTTC.

In this sample, this clonotype turned up many times. The chain combines TRBV27 with TRBJ1-2; D is possibly TRBD1 (6 bases). The CDR3 consists of 16 residues. Trimming shortened V by 6 bases and J by 8 bases, and 25 bases separated the two germline ends. CDR1 MNHEY and CDR2 SMNVEV come from the germline V gene (reference sequence). CDR3 residues: CASRVYLPAGGAGYTF. As DNA, the CDR3 is TGTGCCAGCAGAGTTTACCTCCCGGCGGGGGGCGCAGGCTACACCTTC.

The CDR3 loop is CSARDREPEAFTGELFF. The CDR3 DNA reads as TGCAGTGCTAGAGATCGGGAGCCTGAAGCGTTCACCGGGGAGCTGTTTTTT. The chain is built from TRBV20-1 and TRBJ2-2, with D possibly TRBD2 on 6 matching bases. This CDR3 is built from 17 residues. Per the germline V gene, CDR1 is DFQATT and CDR2 is SNEGSKA (reference sequence). V lost 0 bases to trimming and J lost 4 bases, with 18 bases between them.

This clonotype was observed many times. The genes are TRBV5-1 and TRBJ1-1, with TRBD1 identical over 9 bases. CDR1 SGHRS and CDR2 YFSETQ come from the germline V gene. With V trimmed by 4 bases and J by 5 bases, 9 bases remained unmatched. The CDR3 has 15 residues. The chain's CDR3 is CASSPDRGSGTEAFF. The CDR3 nucleotides read TGCGCCAGCAGCCCGGACAGGGGATCGGGAACTGAAGCTTTCTTT.

This clonotype came up a few times. This rearrangement joins TRBV12-3 or TRBV12-4 to TRBJ2-1, with 9 bases identical to TRBD2. The CDR3 is 15 residues long. The V segment lost 6 bases and the J segment 1 base; nucleotides outside the gene matches: 4. The CDR3 protein is CASRSSGRSYNEQFF. The CDR3 nucleotides read TGTGCCAGCAGGAGTAGCGGGAGATCCTACAATGAGCAGTTCTTC.

This clonotype was found many times. The chain combines TRBV6-2 or TRBV6-3 with TRBJ2-3; 7 nucleotides match TRBD2. The V segment lost 11 bases and the J segment 0 bases; nucleotides outside the gene matches: 5. CDR3 length: 13 amino acids. Germline V CDR1 and CDR2: MNHEY, SVGEGT. DNA for the CDR3: TGTGCCGAGGGTAGCGGGAGCACAGATACGCAGTATTTT. This translates into CAEGSGSTDTQYF.

J is TRBJ1-2 and V is TRBV6-1, with TRBD1 identical over 10 bases. The ends lost 7 bases at V and 8 bases at J; junction bases unmatched: 4. Germline loops: CDR1 MNHNS, CDR2 SASEGT. The CDR3 contains 12 residues. CDR3: CASTRDRGGYTF. CDR3 DNA: TGTGCCAGCACCAGGGACAGGGGAGGCTACACCTTC.

The V and J genes are TRBV20-1 and TRBJ2-7; 7 nucleotides line up with TRBD2. Germline CDR1 reads DFQATT; CDR2 reads SNEGSKA (reference sequence). V shed 4 bases, J shed 0 bases, and the junction held 3 bases outside the gene matches. CDR3 size: 13 residues. CDR3 in amino acids: CSATRGSSYEQYF. CDR3 coding DNA: TGCAGTGCTACTCGCGGGAGCTCCTACGAGCAGTACTTC.

This clonotype was counted at least ten times. The chain has TRBV20-1 and TRBJ2-3, with TRBD1 identical over 10 bases. The germline gives CDR1 DFQATT, CDR2 SNEGSKA (reference sequence). V trimming: 6 bases; J trimming: 6 bases; junction bases outside the gene matches: 15. The length of the CDR3 is 16 residues. CDR3 loop: CSAGQGTYKPPDTQYF. For the CDR3, the DNA is TGCAGTGCGGGACAGGGGACCTACAAGCCTCCCGATACGCAGTATTTT.

This clonotype was picked up many times. The rearrangement joins TRBV18 to TRBJ1-6, with 7 bases aligning to TRBD1. The V gene end was trimmed by 5 bases and the J gene end by 7 bases; junction bases not matched to a gene: 5. The germline gives CDR1 KGHSH, CDR2 LQKENI. The CDR3 has 14 residues. Here the CDR3 reads CASSEQGRNSPLHF. CDR3 in DNA: TGTGCCAGCTCAGAACAGGGGAGGAATTCACCCCTCCACTTT.

This clonotype was recorded many times. The rearrangement uses TRBV7-6 and TRBJ2-7, with 7 positions matching TRBD2. The V segment lost 5 bases and the J segment 3 bases; nucleotides outside the gene matches: 19. Germline V gene lookup returns CDR1 SGHVS and CDR2 FNYEAQ. This CDR3 contains 18 residues. CDR3 region: CASSLLGGTGTGNYEQYF. The CDR3 DNA is TGTGCCAGCAGCCTTTTGGGAGGGACCGGGACTGGGAACTACGAGCAGTACTTC.